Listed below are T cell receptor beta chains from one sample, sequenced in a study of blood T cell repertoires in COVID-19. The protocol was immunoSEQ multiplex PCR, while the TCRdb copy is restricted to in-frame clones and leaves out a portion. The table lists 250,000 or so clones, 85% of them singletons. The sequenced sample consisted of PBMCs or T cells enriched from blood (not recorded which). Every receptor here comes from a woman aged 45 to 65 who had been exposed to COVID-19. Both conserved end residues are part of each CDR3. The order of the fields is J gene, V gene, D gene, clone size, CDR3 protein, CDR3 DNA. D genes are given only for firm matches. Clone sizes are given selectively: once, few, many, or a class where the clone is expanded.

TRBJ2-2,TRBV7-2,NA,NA,CASSLAGPANTGELFF,TGTGCCAGCAGCTTAGCGGGGCCCGCGAACACCGGGGAGCTGTTTTTT
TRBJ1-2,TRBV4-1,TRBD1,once,CASSQAPTHDRASGYTF,TGCGCCAGCAGCCAAGCCCCGACCCATGACAGGGCCAGTGGCTACACCTTC
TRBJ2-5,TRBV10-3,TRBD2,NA,CAISYTSGGAETQYF,TGTGCCATCAGTTATACTAGCGGGGGTGCTGAGACCCAGTACTTC
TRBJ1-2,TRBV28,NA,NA,CASSLLYNYGYTF,TGTGCCAGCAGTTTATTGTATAACTATGGCTACACCTTC
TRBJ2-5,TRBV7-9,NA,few,CASSPSTTLGQETQYF,TGTGCCAGCAGCCCTAGTACCACTTTAGGCCAAGAGACCCAGTACTTC
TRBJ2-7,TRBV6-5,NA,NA,CASSLQAGEQYF,TGTGCCAGCAGCCTCCAGGCGGGCGAGCAGTACTTC
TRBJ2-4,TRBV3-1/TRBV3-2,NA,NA,CASSRAGLGSIQYF,TGTGCCAGCAGCCGGGCCGGACTGGGAAGCATTCAGTACTTC
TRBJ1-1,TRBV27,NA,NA,CASSLSKGGSTEAFF,TGTGCCAGCAGTTTATCGAAAGGGGGATCCACTGAAGCTTTCTTT
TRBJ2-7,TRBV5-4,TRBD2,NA,CASSARTSGGYEQYF,TGTGCCAGCAGTGCGAGGACTAGCGGGGGCTACGAGCAGTACTTC
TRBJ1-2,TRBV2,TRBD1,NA,CASSDFQGADYGYTF,TGTGCCAGCAGTGACTTCCAGGGGGCGGACTATGGCTACACCTTC
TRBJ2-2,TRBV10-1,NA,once,CASSEVDSFFTGELFF,TGCGCCAGCAGTGAGGTGGACAGCTTCTTCACCGGGGAGCTGTTTTTT
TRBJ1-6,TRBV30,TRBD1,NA,CAWRGQGDSPLHF,TGTGCCTGGAGGGGACAGGGAGATTCACCCCTCCACTTT
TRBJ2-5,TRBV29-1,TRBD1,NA,CSVDRGIQETQYF,TGCAGCGTTGACAGGGGGATACAAGAGACCCAGTACTTC
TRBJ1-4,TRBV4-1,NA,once,CASSPGRQGEKLFF,TGCGCCAGCAGCCCTGGACGCCAGGGGGAAAAACTGTTTTTT
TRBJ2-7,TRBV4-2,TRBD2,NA,CASSQGAGDEQYF,TGTGCCAGCAGCCAAGGAGCGGGGGACGAGCAGTACTTC
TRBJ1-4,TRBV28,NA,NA,CASSLSQGIFEKLFF,TGTGCCAGCAGTTTATCACAGGGTATTTTTGAAAAACTGTTTTTT
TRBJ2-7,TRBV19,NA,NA,CATQEQLGEQYF,TGTGCCACCCAGGAACAATTGGGCGAGCAGTACTTC
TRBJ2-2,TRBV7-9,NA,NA,CASSLATTGRGSTGELFF,TGTGCCAGCAGCTTAGCGACCACAGGGAGGGGATCCACCGGGGAGCTGTTTTTT
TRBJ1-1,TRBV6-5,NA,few,CASSKTSGNTEAFF,TGTGCCAGCAGTAAAACGTCGGGGAACACTGAAGCTTTCTTT
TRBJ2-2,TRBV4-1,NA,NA,CASSQEPAGAGELFF,TGCGCCAGCAGCCAAGAACCCGCAGGGGCCGGGGAGCTGTTTTTT
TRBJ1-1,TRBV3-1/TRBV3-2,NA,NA,CASKAGDRLNTEAFF,TGTGCCAGCAAGGCGGGAGACAGACTGAACACTGAAGCTTTCTTT
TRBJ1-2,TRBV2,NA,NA,CASSGQSNYGYTF,TGTGCCAGCAGTGGACAGTCTAACTATGGCTACACCTTC